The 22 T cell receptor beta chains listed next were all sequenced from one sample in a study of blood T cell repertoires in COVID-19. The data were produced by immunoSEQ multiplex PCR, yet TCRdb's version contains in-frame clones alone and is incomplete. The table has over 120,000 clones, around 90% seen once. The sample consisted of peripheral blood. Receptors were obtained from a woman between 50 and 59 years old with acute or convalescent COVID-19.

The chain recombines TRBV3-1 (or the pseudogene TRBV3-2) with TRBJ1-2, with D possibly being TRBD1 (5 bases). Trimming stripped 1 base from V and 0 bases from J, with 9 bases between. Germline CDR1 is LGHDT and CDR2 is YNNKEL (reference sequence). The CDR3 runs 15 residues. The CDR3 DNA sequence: TGTGCCAGCAGCCAAGCCCCGACAGCTAACTATGGCTACACCTTC. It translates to CASSQAPTANYGYTF.

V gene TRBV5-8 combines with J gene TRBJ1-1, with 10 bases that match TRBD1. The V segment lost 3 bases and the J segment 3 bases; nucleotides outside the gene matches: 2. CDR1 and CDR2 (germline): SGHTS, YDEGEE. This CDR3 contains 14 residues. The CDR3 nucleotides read TGTGCCAGCAGCTCCGACAGGGGGCACACTGAAGCTTTCTTT. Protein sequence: CASSSDRGHTEAFF.

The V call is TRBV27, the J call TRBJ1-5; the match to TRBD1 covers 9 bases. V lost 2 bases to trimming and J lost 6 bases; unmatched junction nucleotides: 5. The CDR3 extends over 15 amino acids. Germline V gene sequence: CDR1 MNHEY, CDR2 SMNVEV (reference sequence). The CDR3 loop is CASSLMTGGPQPQHF. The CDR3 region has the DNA TGTGCCAGCAGTTTAATGACAGGGGGGCCTCAGCCCCAGCATTTT.

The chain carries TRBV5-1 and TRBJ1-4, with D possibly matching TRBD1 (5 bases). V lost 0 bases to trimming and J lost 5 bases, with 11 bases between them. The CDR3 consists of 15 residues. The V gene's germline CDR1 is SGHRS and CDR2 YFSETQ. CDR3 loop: CASSLVGGYNEKLFF. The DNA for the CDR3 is TGCGCCAGCAGCTTGGTGGGGGGATACAATGAAAAACTGTTTTTT.

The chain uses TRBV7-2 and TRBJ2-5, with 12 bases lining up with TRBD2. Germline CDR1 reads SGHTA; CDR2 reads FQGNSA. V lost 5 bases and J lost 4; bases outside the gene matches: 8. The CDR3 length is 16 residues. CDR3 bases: TGTGCCAGCAGCCCGATACTAGCGGGGGGAAGAGAGACCCAGTACTTC. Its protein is CASSPILAGGRETQYF.

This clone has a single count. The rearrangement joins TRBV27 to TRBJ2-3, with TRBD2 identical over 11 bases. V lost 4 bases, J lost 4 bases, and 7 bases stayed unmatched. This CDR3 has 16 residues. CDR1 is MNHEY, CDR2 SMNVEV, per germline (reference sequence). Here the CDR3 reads CASSSRLAGFADTQYF. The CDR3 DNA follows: TGTGCCAGCAGTTCCAGACTAGCGGGATTCGCAGATACGCAGTATTTT.

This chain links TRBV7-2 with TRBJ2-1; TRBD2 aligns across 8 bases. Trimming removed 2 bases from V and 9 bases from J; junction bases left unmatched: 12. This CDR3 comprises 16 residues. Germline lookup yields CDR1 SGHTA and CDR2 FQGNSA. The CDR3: CASSLRVGGVFSEQFF. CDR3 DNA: TGTGCCAGCAGCTTACGGGTCGGGGGGGTGTTCAGTGAGCAGTTCTTC. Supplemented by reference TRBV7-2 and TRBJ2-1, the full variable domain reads GAGVSQSPSNKVTEKGKDVELRCDPISGHTALYWYRQSLGQGLEFLIYFQGNSAPDKSGLPSDRFSAERTGGSVSTLTIQRTQQEDSAVYLCASSLRVGGVFSEQFFGPGTRLTVL.

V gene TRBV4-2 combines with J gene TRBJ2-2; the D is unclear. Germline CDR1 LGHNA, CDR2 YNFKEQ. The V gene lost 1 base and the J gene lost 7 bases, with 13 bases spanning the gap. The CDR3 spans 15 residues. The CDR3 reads CASSQGWPSDGELFF. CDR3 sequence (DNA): TGTGCCAGCAGCCAAGGGTGGCCGAGCGACGGGGAGCTGTTTTTT.

The CDR3 DNA follows: TGCAGTGCTAGTTCTAGCGGCTCCTACAATGAGCAGTTCTTC. This codes for CSASSSGSYNEQFF. This chain links TRBV20-1 with TRBJ2-1; 7 bases map to TRBD2. Germline lookup yields CDR1 DFQATT and CDR2 SNEGSKA (reference sequence). This CDR3 is 14 amino acids long. The V gene end was trimmed by 3 bases and the J gene end by 0 bases; junction bases not matched to a gene: 2.

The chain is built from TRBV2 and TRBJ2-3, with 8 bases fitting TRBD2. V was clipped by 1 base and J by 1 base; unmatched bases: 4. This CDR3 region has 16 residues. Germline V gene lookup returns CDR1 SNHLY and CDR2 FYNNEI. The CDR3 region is CASSEGGAGGTDTQYF. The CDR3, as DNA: TGTGCCAGCAGTGAAGGTGGAGCGGGGGGCACAGATACGCAGTATTTT.

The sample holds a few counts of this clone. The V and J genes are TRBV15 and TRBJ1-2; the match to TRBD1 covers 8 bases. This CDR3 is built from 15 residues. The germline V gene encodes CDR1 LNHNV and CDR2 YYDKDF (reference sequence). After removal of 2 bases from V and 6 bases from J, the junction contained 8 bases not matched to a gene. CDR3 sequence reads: CATSRWDRQRDGYTF. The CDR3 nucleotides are TGTGCCACCAGCAGATGGGACAGGCAGAGAGATGGCTACACCTTC.

The CDR3 protein is CAISEFKRGGLDNEQFF. The DNA of the CDR3 is TGTGCCATCAGTGAGTTCAAGCGGGGGGGCTTAGACAATGAGCAGTTCTTC. This chain uses TRBV10-3 with TRBJ2-1; 10 bases match TRBD2. This CDR3 has 17 amino acids. Germline lookup yields CDR1 ENHRY and CDR2 SYGVKD. The trim removed 1 base at V and 5 bases at J, leaving 8 bases unmatched.

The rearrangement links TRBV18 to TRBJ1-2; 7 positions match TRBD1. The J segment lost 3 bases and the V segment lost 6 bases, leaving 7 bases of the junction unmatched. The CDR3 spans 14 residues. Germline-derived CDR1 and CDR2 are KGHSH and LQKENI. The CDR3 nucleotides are TGTGCCAGCTCCCCCTCCGGGACAGACTATGGCTACACCTTC. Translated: CASSPSGTDYGYTF. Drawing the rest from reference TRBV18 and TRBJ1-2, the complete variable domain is NAGVMQNPRHLVRRRGQEARLRCSPMKGHSHVYWYRQLPEEGLKFMVYLQKENIIDESGMPKERFSAEFPKEGPSILRIQQVVRGDSAAYFCASSPSGTDYGYTFGSGTRLTVV.

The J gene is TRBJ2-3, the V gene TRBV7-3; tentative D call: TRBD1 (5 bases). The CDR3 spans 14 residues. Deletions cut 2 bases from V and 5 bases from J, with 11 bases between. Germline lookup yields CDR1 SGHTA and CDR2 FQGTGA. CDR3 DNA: TGTGCCAGCAGCTTAGAGACAGTTGGAGATACGCAGTATTTT. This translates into CASSLETVGDTQYF.

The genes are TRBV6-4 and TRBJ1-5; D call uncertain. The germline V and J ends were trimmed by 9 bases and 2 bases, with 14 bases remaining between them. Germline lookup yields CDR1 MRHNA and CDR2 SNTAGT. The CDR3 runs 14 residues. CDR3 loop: CASSPEVGNQPQHF. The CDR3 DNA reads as TGTGCCAGTAGTCCGGAGGTGGGCAATCAGCCCCAGCATTTT.

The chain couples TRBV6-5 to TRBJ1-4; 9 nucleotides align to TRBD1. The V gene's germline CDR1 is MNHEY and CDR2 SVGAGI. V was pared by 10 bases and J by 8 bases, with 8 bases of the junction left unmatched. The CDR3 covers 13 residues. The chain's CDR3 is CATRTGAQEKLFF. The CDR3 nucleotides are TGTGCCACCCGGACAGGGGCCCAAGAAAAACTGTTTTTT.

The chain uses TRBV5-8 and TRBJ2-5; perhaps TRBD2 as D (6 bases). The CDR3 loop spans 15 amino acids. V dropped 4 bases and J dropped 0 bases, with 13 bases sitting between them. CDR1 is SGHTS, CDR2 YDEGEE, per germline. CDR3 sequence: CASSPGRGYQETQYF. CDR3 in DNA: TGTGCCAGCAGCCCGGGACGGGGGTACCAAGAGACCCAGTACTTC.

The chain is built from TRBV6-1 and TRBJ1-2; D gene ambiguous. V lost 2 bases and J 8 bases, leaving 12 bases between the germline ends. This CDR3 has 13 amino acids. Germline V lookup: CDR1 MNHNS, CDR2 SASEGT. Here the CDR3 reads CASSENYGSGYTF. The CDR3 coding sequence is TGTGCCAGCAGTGAAAATTACGGGTCGGGCTACACCTTC.

The CDR3 DNA reads TGTGCCAGCAGCGTAGAAGCCCATGAGCAGTTCTTC. As protein: CASSVEAHEQFF. The J gene is TRBJ2-1, the V gene TRBV9; D not certain. Germline-derived CDR1 and CDR2 are SGDLS and YYNGEE. V lost 0 bases to trimming and J lost 8 bases, with 6 bases between them. The length of the CDR3 is 12 residues. The complete variable domain, with remaining parts taken from reference TRBV9 and TRBJ2-1, reads DSGVTQTPKHLITATGQRVTLRCSPRSGDLSVYWYQQSLDQGLQFLIQYYNGEERAKGNILERFSAQQFPDLHSELNLSSLELGDSALYFCASSVEAHEQFFGPGTRLTVL.

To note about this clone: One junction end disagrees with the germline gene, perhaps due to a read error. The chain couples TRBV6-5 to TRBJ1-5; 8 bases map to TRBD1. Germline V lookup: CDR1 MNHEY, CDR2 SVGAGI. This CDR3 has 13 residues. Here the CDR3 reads CASLRGRKQPQHF. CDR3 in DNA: TGTGCCAGCCTCAGGGGGCGCAAGCAGCCCCAGCATTTT.

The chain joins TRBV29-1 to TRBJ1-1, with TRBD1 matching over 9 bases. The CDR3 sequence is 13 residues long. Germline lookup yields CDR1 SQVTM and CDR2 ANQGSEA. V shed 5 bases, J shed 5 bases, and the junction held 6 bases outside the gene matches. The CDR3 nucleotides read TGCAGCGTTTCACCGGGACAGGGAACTGAAGCTTTCTTT. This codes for CSVSPGQGTEAFF.

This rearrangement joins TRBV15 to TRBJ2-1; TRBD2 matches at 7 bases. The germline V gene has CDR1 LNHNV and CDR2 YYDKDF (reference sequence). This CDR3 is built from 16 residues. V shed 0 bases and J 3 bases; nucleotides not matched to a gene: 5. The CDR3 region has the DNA TGTGCCACCAGCAGAGATGCCGGGACTATCTACAATGAGCAGTTCTTC. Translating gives CATSRDAGTIYNEQFF.